This T cell receptor (beta chain) was profiled in a study of cytomegalovirus exposure and HLA in healthy donors. Study-wide findings and caveats: In vitro, a few CMV-associated chains proved specific for CMV antigens. A further, later analysis showed that HLA-associated TCR beta chains (compared with equally common others) were more clonally expanded.

Notes on this clone: Its cognate antigen is unknown.

PCR involved 60 Vbeta and 13 Jbeta primers. TCRdb's copy holds only in-frame clones and misses some; the assay was immunoSEQ multiplex PCR. Of under 250,000 clones in the sample, roughly 80% were seen once. Per germline, CDR1 MDHEN and CDR2 SYDVKM. The CDR3 sequence is 14 residues long. After removal of 8 bases from V and 0 bases from J, the junction contained 6 bases not matched to a gene. Sample: PBMCs. The chain has TRBV28 and TRBJ1-2, with 7 bases fitting TRBD1. This TCR derives from a woman in her thirties or forties in good health and CMV-seronegative. CDR3 nucleotide sequence: TGTGCCAGCCGAGGGACAGCTGCTAACTATGGCTACACCTTC. Its protein is CASRGTAANYGYTF.